This T cell receptor (beta chain) emerged from a study of molecular identifiers for immune sequencing clone quantification. The study's findings and limits: Clones carrying above 20 RNA copies accounted for over 98% of effector molecules, under 1% in naive cells.

TCRdb redid the calling of the PCR reads with MiXCR, one entry per CDR3 protein. Found here are more than 450,000 distinct CDR3 sequences, 20% to 25% of them singletons; the top ten hold approximately 0.84%. Germline V lookup: CDR1 SEHNR, CDR2 FQNEAQ (reference sequence). CDR3 length: 15 amino acids. With 6 bases clipped from V and 1 base from J, the junction kept 6 bases outside the gene matches. This clonotype was seen ten or more times. Its specificity is unknown. Sorting defined naive CD8 T cells as CD8+CD4-CCR7+CD45RA+. The receptor's source is a human donor in good health. Some libraries in this study had Jurkat cell RNA spiked in. The chain couples TRBV7-9 to TRBJ2-5; TRBD1 aligns across 9 bases. Sequences were obtained from naive CD8+ T cells from blood, with Jurkat cell RNA spiked in. Indicated subset: FACS-sorted CD8+CD4-CCR7+CD45RA+ naive T cells. The CDR3 loop reads CASRMAGQGQETQYF. Here the CDR3 DNA reads TGTGCCAGCAGGATGGCGGGACAGGGCCAAGAGACCCAGTACTTC. The complete variable domain, with remaining parts taken from reference TRBV7-9 and TRBJ2-5, reads DTGVSQNPRHKITKRGQNVTFRCDPISEHNRLYWYRQTLGQGPEFLTYFQNEAQLEKSRLLSDRFSAERPKGSFSTLEIQRTEQGDSAMYLCASRMAGQGQETQYFGPGTRLLVL.